The clone carrying this T cell receptor beta chain was observed a few times. No antigen is known for it. TCRdb passed the RT-PCR reads through MiXCR, listing each CDR3 protein once. The repertoire consists of around 520,000 distinct CDR3 sequences, with about 25% occurring once and the leading ten covering approximately 2%. V lost 7 bases and J lost 0; bases outside the gene matches: 10. Germline V gene data show CDR1 as SGHRS and CDR2 as YFSETQ. The CDR3 has 17 amino acids. The record originates from a study of response to subunit inactivated influenza vaccine. Findings of the study overall: With each seasonal influenza vaccination, the authors suggested, few new T cells are recruited.

This sequence originates from a man in his fifties who received an inactivated influenza vaccine. The specimen was CD4+ T cells sorted from PBMCs, collected approximately 5 days after vaccination. The genes are TRBV5-1 and TRBJ2-3; 11 nucleotides align to TRBD2. Here the CDR3 reads CASSPIAGGASTDTQYF. In DNA form, the CDR3 reads TGCGCCAGCTCACCGATAGCGGGAGGGGCTAGCACAGATACGCAGTATTTT.